These T cell receptor beta chains were read from a single sample in a study of blood T cell repertoires in COVID-19. Assay: immunoSEQ multiplex PCR; the TCRdb copy retains only in-frame clones and omits some. The sample lists 130,000 or so clones; around 80% were seen once. Sequencing input: PBMCs or T cells enriched from blood (not recorded which). Receptors were obtained from a man aged 35 to 55 with acute COVID-19. Each CDR3 is given with its conserved first and last residue. D genes are given only for firm matches. Clone size appears in some rows only: once, few, many, or a class for an expanded clone.

>TRBV3-1/TRBV3-2|few|TRBJ1-6|-
CASSPVKGVDNSPLHF
TGTGCCAGCAGCCCCGTCAAGGGGGTGGATAATTCACCCCTCCACTTT
>TRBV5-1|-|TRBJ2-5|-
CASSTLGGRGETQYF
TGCGCCAGCAGCACCCTGGGGGGTAGGGGAGAGACCCAGTACTTC
>TRBV5-6|-|TRBJ2-7|TRBD1
CASSLDRAREQYF
TGTGCCAGCAGCCTGGACAGGGCCCGGGAGCAGTACTTC
>TRBV7-6|-|TRBJ2-1|TRBD2
CASSLSPRAGAENEQFF
TGTGCCAGCAGCTTATCTCCTCGGGCGGGAGCTGAGAATGAGCAGTTCTTC
>TRBV5-1|-|TRBJ2-1|-
CASSLEYSYNEQFF
TGCGCCAGCAGCTTGGAATACTCCTACAATGAGCAGTTCTTC
>TRBV28|once|TRBJ1-5|TRBD1
CASSSGQGNQPQHF
TGTGCCAGCAGCTCCGGACAGGGCAATCAGCCCCAGCATTTT
>TRBV5-4|-|TRBJ1-2|TRBD1
CASSLATGGNSYGYTF
TGTGCCAGCAGCTTGGCAACAGGGGGCAACAGCTATGGCTACACCTTC
>TRBV19|-|TRBJ2-1|TRBD1
CASSIAQGDSYNEQFF
TGTGCCAGTAGTATAGCCCAGGGGGATTCCTACAATGAGCAGTTCTTC
>TRBV7-2|-|TRBJ2-7|TRBD1
CASSSRSPGQGSWYF
TGTGCCAGCAGCTCCCGCTCTCCGGGACAGGGGTCTTGGTACTTC
>TRBV19|-|TRBJ1-4|-
CASSIQGNEKLFF
TGTGCCAGTAGTATCCAGGGGAACGAAAAACTGTTTTTT
>TRBV6-2/TRBV6-3|-|TRBJ2-3|TRBD2
CASSYSRGGGGDTQYF
TGTGCCAGCAGTTACTCGCGAGGTGGCGGGGGAGATACGCAGTATTTT
>TRBV4-2|-|TRBJ2-7|TRBD1
CATGTGENEQYF
TGTGCCACCGGGACAGGGGAAAACGAGCAGTACTTC
>TRBV3-1/TRBV3-2|-|TRBJ2-7|TRBD2
CASSQVITSGSGEQYF
TGTGCCAGCAGCCAAGTGATAACTAGCGGGAGTGGAGAGCAGTACTTC
>TRBV6-1|-|TRBJ2-6|-
CASSERGSGANVLTF
TGTGCCAGCAGTGAGCGGGGCTCTGGGGCCAACGTCCTGACTTTC
>TRBV11-2|-|TRBJ2-3|TRBD2
CASSSEQGKEASGTLEHGADTQYF
TGTGCCAGCAGTTCCGAACAGGGAAAAGAGGCTAGCGGGACCTTGGAGCACGGGGCAGATACGCAGTATTTT
>TRBV5-6|-|TRBJ1-6|TRBD1
CASSRQGSNSPLHF
TGTGCCAGCAGCCGACAGGGAAGTAATTCACCCCTCCACTTT
>TRBV28|few|TRBJ1-2|TRBD1
CASSTRTGTLNLLSGYTF
TGTGCCAGCAGTACCCGGACAGGGACTCTAAACTTACTTAGTGGCTACACCTTC
>TRBV27|-|TRBJ2-5|-
CASSLRGKETQYF
TGTGCCAGCAGTTTAAGGGGGAAGGAGACCCAGTACTTC
>TRBV29-1|-|TRBJ1-2|-
CSVEEFLSGYTF
TGCAGCGTTGAAGAATTTTTGAGTGGCTACACCTTC
>TRBV3-1/TRBV3-2|-|TRBJ1-2|-
CASSQAVYGYTF
TGTGCCAGCAGCCAGGCGGTCTATGGCTACACCTTC
>TRBV3-1/TRBV3-2|once|TRBJ1-6|-
CASSQDRGLVNSPLHF
TGTGCCAGCAGCCAAGACAGGGGCCTTGTAAATTCACCCCTCCACTTT
>TRBV5-1|few|TRBJ1-2|-
CASSLAGVYGYTF
TGCGCCAGCAGCTTAGCAGGGGTCTATGGCTACACCTTC
>TRBV19|-|TRBJ2-3|-
CASSILATDTQYF
TGTGCCAGTAGTATCCTAGCGACAGATACGCAGTATTTT
>TRBV19|-|TRBJ1-2|TRBD1
CASSSGQAYGYTF
TGTGCCAGTAGTTCGGGACAGGCCTATGGCTACACCTTC
>TRBV2|-|TRBJ2-5|-
CASSDQGETQYF
TGTGCCAGCAGTGACCAGGGAGAGACCCAGTACTTC
>TRBV6-4|few|TRBJ1-2|-
CASRGGAFGYTF
TGTGCCAGCCGCGGGGGAGCCTTTGGCTACACCTTC
>TRBV9|-|TRBJ1-3|-
CASSVTTGTGNTIYF
TGTGCCAGCAGCGTAACGACAGGAACTGGAAACACCATATATTTT
>TRBV2|-|TRBJ1-5|-
CASSQEGNQPQHF
TGTGCCAGCAGTCAGGAGGGGAATCAGCCCCAGCATTTT
>TRBV3-1/TRBV3-2|-|TRBJ2-5|TRBD2
CASSQVAGGPETQYF
TGTGCCAGCAGCCAAGTAGCGGGGGGGCCGGAGACCCAGTACTTC
>TRBV11-3|once|TRBJ2-1|-
CASSGGLAPNEQFF
TGTGCCAGCAGCGGAGGTCTAGCGCCCAATGAGCAGTTCTTC
>TRBV5-1|-|TRBJ2-2|TRBD1
CASSLRSKGAGTGELFF
TGCGCCAGCAGCTTGCGAAGTAAGGGGGCGGGCACCGGGGAGCTGTTTTTT
>TRBV5-5|-|TRBJ2-3|-
CASSLSGPYSTDTQYF
TGTGCCAGCAGCTTGAGTGGCCCTTACAGCACAGATACGCAGTATTTT
>TRBV6-5|-|TRBJ1-4|-
CASSQKGLPEDTSFF
TGTGCCAGCAGCCAAAAGGGACTTCCCGAGGACACTAGTTTTTTT
>TRBV6-5|once|TRBJ2-3|-
CASYRGFRDTQYF
TGTGCCAGCTATAGGGGCTTTCGGGATACGCAGTATTTT
>TRBV2|-|TRBJ2-3|-
CASSELASIDTQYF
TGTGCCAGCAGTGAATTAGCGTCCATAGATACGCAGTATTTT
>TRBV2|-|TRBJ2-1|-
CASIEGPSGEQFF
TGTGCCAGCATAGAGGGCCCCTCGGGTGAGCAGTTCTTC
>TRBV7-9|-|TRBJ2-1|-
CASSLDGGRDEQFF
TGTGCCAGCAGCTTAGATGGCGGCAGGGATGAGCAGTTCTTC
>TRBV6-5|-|TRBJ2-2|-
CASSPAQLFF
TGTGCCAGCAGTCCCGCGCAGCTGTTTTTT
>TRBV28|-|TRBJ2-1|TRBD1
CASRPDRGSLLNEQFF
TGTGCCAGCAGACCGGACAGGGGGTCCCTTTTGAATGAGCAGTTCTTC
>TRBV27|-|TRBJ2-1|TRBD2
CATSRSPTSGQYNEQFF
TGTGCCACGTCCAGGAGCCCTACTAGCGGGCAATACAATGAGCAGTTCTTC